This entry concerns a single TCR beta chain. What it recognizes is unknown. These data belong to a study of T-cell memory formation after mild COVID-19. Study context: Clusters of TCRs were largely donor specific.

Study results and limitations: CD4+ clones that contracted lay mainly in CM and EM; CD8+ ones lay in EMRA. Unconfirmed was the SARS-CoV-2 specificity of second-wave clones that peaked on day 37. Researchers found some responding clones in pre-infection memory, a sign that cross-reactive memory joined.

The CDR3 loop spans 16 amino acids. Looked up from germline, CDR1 is MGHRA and CDR2 is YSYEKL. V dropped 3 bases and J dropped 7; count of bases not matched to a gene: 14. TCRdb re-called the 5' RACE reads through MiXCR, storing one row per CDR3 protein. The data hold 65,000 to 95,000 distinct CDR3 sequences, with over 10% observed a single time. The origin of this receptor is a man between 18 and 35 years old who had mild COVID-19 (a few samples of this study predate the infection). Cell type and time point are not known. The sample was PBMCs or a T cell subset sorted from them (not recorded which). The rearrangement links TRBV4-1 to TRBJ2-7; 8 nucleotides line up with TRBD1. The CDR3 is CASSHRTGNALGEQYF. The CDR3 region has the DNA TGCGCCAGCAGCCATAGGACAGGGAACGCTTTGGGGGAGCAGTACTTC.